One and the same sample provided the 8 T cell receptor beta chains below, sequenced in a study of human T cells and chemical hapten exposure. Indicated time point: patch test 2, 6 weeks after DPC sensitization. Described treatment: therapeutic diphenylcyclopropenone sensitization with weekly scalp DPC. MiXCR was run by TCRdb on the RACE reads, yielding one entry per CDR3 protein. The sample yields approximately 100,000 distinct CDR3 sequences, roughly a tenth seen once. The specimen comprised whole blood, sampled in connection with sensitization to the hapten diphenylcyclopropenone (DPC). These receptor sequences come from a woman aged 40 to 55 with alopecia areata. Some clones in this sample may be carry-over from other donors' samples.

The chain employs TRBV7-9 and TRBJ2-1; 9 positions agree with TRBD2. The CDR3 sequence is 13 residues long. Trimming removed 9 bases from V and 4 bases from J; junction bases left unmatched: 4. The germline V gene encodes CDR1 SEHNR and CDR2 FQNEAQ (reference sequence). CDR3 sequence: CASGLALYNEQFF. CDR3 DNA sequence: TGTGCCAGTGGACTAGCGCTGTACAATGAGCAGTTCTTC.

V and J are TRBV6-1 and TRBJ2-2; D is possibly TRBD1 (6 bases). Germline assignment: CDR1 MNHNS and CDR2 SASEGT. The CDR3 spans 14 residues. V was shortened by 10 bases and J by 3 bases, with 15 bases between the two germline ends. The CDR3 region is CANEGKGDTGELFF. CDR3 nucleotide sequence: TGTGCCAACGAGGGGAAGGGGGACACCGGGGAGCTGTTTTTT.

This clonotype was counted ten times or more. V is TRBV4-2 and J is TRBJ1-2; D unresolved. CDR1 and CDR2 from the germline V gene are LGHNA and YNFKEQ. The V and J ends lost 6 bases and 3 bases respectively, with 11 bases between them. This CDR3 region has 13 residues. The CDR3 sequence: CASRKVEDYGYTF. In DNA form, the CDR3 reads TGTGCCAGCAGAAAGGTAGAAGACTATGGCTACACCTTC.

This clonotype has at least ten counts. This chain connects TRBV7-2 to TRBJ1-2; D is unresolved. Germline V gene lookup returns CDR1 SGHTA and CDR2 FQGNSA. The V and J ends lost 3 bases and 2 bases respectively, with 13 bases between them. The CDR3 runs 15 residues. The CDR3 DNA follows: TGTGCCAGCAGCTTGGCCGGGCTACAAAACTATGGCTACACCTTC. This translates into CASSLAGLQNYGYTF.

This clonotype was counted ten times or more. Here the CDR3 reads CASSFGRGSSGYTF. The CDR3 DNA sequence: TGTGCCAGCAGTTTTGGCAGGGGATCTAGTGGCTACACCTTC. The chain uses TRBV12-3 or TRBV12-4 and TRBJ1-2, with a weak D call TRBD1 (6 bases). Trimming took 3 bases from V and 7 from J, leaving 15 bases between them. CDR3 length: 14 residues.

This clonotype was observed at least ten times. This chain connects TRBV19 to TRBJ1-2, with 9 bases lining up with TRBD1. This CDR3 has 14 residues. Trimming removed 5 bases from V and 6 bases from J; junction bases left unmatched: 7. Looked up from germline, CDR1 is LNHDA and CDR2 is SQIVND (reference sequence). The chain's CDR3 is CASSPGQGSNGYTF. CDR3 DNA sequence: TGTGCCAGTAGTCCCGGACAGGGGAGTAATGGCTACACCTTC.

The chain links TRBV4-1 to TRBJ1-5, with D unresolved. With 1 base removed from V and 5 bases from J, the gap between germline ends came to 18 bases. The CDR3 covers 17 residues. CDR1 and CDR2 from the germline V gene are MGHRA and YSYEKL. The CDR3 DNA sequence: TGCGCCAGCAGCCAAGCAATAAGTAGCCTTGCTTATCAGCCCCAGCATTTT. Protein: CASSQAISSLAYQPQHF.

The rearrangement uses TRBV11-2 and TRBJ2-6, with D perhaps TRBD1 or TRBD2 (6 bases each). Germline V gene lookup returns CDR1 SGHAT and CDR2 FQNNGV. The CDR3 is made up of 14 amino acids. The CDR3 region is CALRGGPGANVLTF. The CDR3, as DNA: TGTGCACTGCGTGGGGGGCCCGGGGCCAACGTCCTGACTTTC. Variable domain in full (rest from reference TRBV11-2 and TRBJ2-6): EAGVAQSPRYKIIEKRQSVAFWCNPISGHATLYWYQQILGQGPKLLIQFQNNGVVDDSQLPKDRFSAERLKGVDSTLKIQPAKLEDSAVYLCALRGGPGANVLTFGAGSRLTVL.